This T cell receptor (beta chain) emerged from a study of Graves' ophthalmopathy and Graves' hyperthyroidism. Study results and limitations: In predicting ophthalmopathy progression, the model reached about 71% sensitivity and 72% to 85% specificity.

As for this clonotype: The antigen is not known.

Scientists amplified the TCR beta CDR3 regions from RNA transcripts. An initial RT-PCR round employing HTBI primers preceded a second-round multiplex PCR. Each CDR3 protein gets one entry after TCRdb re-called the multiplex PCR reads with MiXCR. The table includes approximately 210,000 distinct CDR3 sequences, roughly 27% detected once. Sequencing used peripheral blood. The receptor's source is a man over 45 with Graves' ophthalmopathy.

In DNA, the CDR3 is TGCAGCGTTGACAGGCTGGGGAGTGGCTACACCTTC. Translation: CSVDRLGSGYTF. This rearrangement joins TRBV29-1 to TRBJ1-2; D not resolved. Deletions cut 3 bases from V and 7 bases from J, with 12 bases between. From germline, CDR1 is SQVTM and CDR2 ANQGSEA. The CDR3 length is 12 residues.